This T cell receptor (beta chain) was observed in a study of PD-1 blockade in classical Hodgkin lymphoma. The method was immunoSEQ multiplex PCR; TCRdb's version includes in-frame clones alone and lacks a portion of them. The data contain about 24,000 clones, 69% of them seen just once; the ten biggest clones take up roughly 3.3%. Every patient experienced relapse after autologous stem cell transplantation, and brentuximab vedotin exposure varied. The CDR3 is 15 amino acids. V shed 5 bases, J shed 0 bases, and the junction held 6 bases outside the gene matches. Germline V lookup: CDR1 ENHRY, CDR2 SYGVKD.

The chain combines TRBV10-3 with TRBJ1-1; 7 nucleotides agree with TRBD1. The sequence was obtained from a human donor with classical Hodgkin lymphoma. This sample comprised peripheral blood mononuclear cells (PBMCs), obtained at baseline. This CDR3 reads CAISWTGTLNTEAFF. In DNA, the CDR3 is TGTGCCATCAGTTGGACAGGTACCCTGAACACTGAAGCTTTCTTT.